The 9 T cell receptor beta chains in this list originate from one sample, sequenced in a study of CD8 T cells in ankylosing spondylitis. Each CDR3 protein gets one entry after TCRdb re-called the 5' RACE reads with MiXCR. The table includes some 700,000 distinct CDR3 sequences, 15% to 20% detected once. The antigens these receptors bind are not known. General study findings and limits: There was a TCR beta motif, made of several highly homologous variants, that appeared characteristic of ankylosing spondylitis blood.

Sequencing was done on a sample of blood, either unsorted or a sorted T cell fraction (not recorded which). Receptor source: a male donor with ankylosing spondylitis.

This sequence joins TRBV6-1 and TRBJ2-5, with D perhaps TRBD2 (6 bases). The germline CDR1 and CDR2 sequences are MNHNS and SASEGT. The ends were cut back, 5 bases at V and 4 bases at J, with 11 bases in the middle. This CDR3 has 13 residues. This CDR3 is CASSPTRSETQYF. CDR3 in DNA: TGTGCCAGCAGTCCGACTAGGTCAGAGACCCAGTACTTC.

This clonotype has more than one count but fewer than ten. This chain uses TRBV10-3 with TRBJ1-2; D call uncertain. This CDR3 has 15 residues. Per the germline V gene, CDR1 is ENHRY and CDR2 is SYGVKD. The V gene lost 2 bases and the J gene lost 7 bases, with 17 bases spanning the gap. CDR3 in DNA: TGTGCCATCAGTGAGAGGGTGGGAATAGGCTCTGGCTACACCTTC. Translated, it gives CAISERVGIGSGYTF.

V and J are TRBV12-3 or TRBV12-4 and TRBJ1-4; possible D gene TRBD1, 6 bases. Trimming cost V 6 bases and J 8 bases, with 16 bases left between them. This CDR3 region has 14 residues. The CDR3 here is CASSRAGAREKLFF. As DNA, the CDR3 is TGTGCCAGCAGCCGGGCGGGGGCCAGGGAAAAACTGTTTTTT.

This chain connects TRBV15 to TRBJ2-1; 14 nucleotides agree with TRBD2. V gave up 8 bases and J gave up 0 bases; unmatched junction bases: 15. This CDR3 has 20 amino acids. Germline V CDR1 and CDR2: LNHNV, YYDKDF (reference sequence). In nucleotides, the CDR3 is TGTGCCACCGGCGACCCTCGGACTAGCGGGAGGCTGAGCTCCTACAATGAGCAGTTCTTC. Translation: CATGDPRTSGRLSSYNEQFF.

This clonotype has just a few counts. The rearrangement joins TRBV4-2 to TRBJ1-2, with 9 bases identical to TRBD1. The germline V gene has CDR1 LGHNA and CDR2 YNFKEQ. The CDR3 is made up of 15 amino acids. The V segment lost 4 bases and the J segment 8 bases; nucleotides outside the gene matches: 11. The CDR3 DNA reads as TGTGCCAGCAGCCGCCAATACGGGGACAGGGTCGGCTACACCTTC. Amino acid sequence: CASSRQYGDRVGYTF.

The J gene is TRBJ2-2, the V gene TRBV9; 11 bases fit TRBD2. Trimming at V came to 5 bases and at J to 5 bases, leaving 5 bases not matched to a gene. CDR1 and CDR2 (germline): SGDLS, YYNGEE. The CDR3 contains 15 residues. CDR3 region: CASRETSGSTGELFF. As DNA, the CDR3 is TGTGCCAGCAGAGAAACTAGCGGGAGTACCGGGGAGCTGTTTTTT.

This clonotype was detected only a few times. The chain carries TRBV5-1 and TRBJ1-2; 11 bases map to TRBD1. Germline CDR1 SGHRS, CDR2 YFSETQ. V gave up 4 bases and J gave up 5 bases; unmatched junction bases: 10. The CDR3 covers 16 residues. Written as DNA, the CDR3 is TGCGCCAGCAGCCCCGCCGGGACAGGGGGGGGTTATGGCTACACCTTC. Translating gives CASSPAGTGGGYGYTF.

The chain uses TRBV6-5 and TRBJ1-5; unclear D gene. The CDR3 contains 13 residues. The ends were cut back, 0 bases at V and 3 bases at J, with 3 bases in the middle. Germline V gene lookup returns CDR1 MNHEY and CDR2 SVGAGI. The DNA of the CDR3 is TGTGCCAGCAGTTACTCGAACAATCAGCCCCAGCATTTT. It encodes CASSYSNNQPQHF.

This clonotype was recorded a few times. This chain links TRBV5-1 with TRBJ1-2, with TRBD1 matching over 8 bases. The V gene's germline CDR1 is SGHRS and CDR2 YFSETQ. The CDR3 has 16 amino acids. V lost 2 bases and J lost 4; bases outside the gene matches: 10. CDR3 nucleotides: TGCGCCAGCAGCTTTTTGGTGGCAGGGGGCAGCTATGGCTACACCTTC. Protein product: CASSFLVAGGSYGYTF.